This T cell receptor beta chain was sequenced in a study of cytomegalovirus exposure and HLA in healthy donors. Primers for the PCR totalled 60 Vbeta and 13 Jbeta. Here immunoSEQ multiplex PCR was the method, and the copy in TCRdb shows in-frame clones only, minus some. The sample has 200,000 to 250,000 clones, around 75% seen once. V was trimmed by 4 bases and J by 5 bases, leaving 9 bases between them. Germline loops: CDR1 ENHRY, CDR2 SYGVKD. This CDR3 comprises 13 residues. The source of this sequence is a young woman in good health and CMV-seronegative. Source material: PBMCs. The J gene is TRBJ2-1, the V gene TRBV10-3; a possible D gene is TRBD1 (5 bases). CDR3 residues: CAISGQSDNEQFF. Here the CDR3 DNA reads TGTGCCATCAGTGGACAGTCAGACAATGAGCAGTTCTTC.